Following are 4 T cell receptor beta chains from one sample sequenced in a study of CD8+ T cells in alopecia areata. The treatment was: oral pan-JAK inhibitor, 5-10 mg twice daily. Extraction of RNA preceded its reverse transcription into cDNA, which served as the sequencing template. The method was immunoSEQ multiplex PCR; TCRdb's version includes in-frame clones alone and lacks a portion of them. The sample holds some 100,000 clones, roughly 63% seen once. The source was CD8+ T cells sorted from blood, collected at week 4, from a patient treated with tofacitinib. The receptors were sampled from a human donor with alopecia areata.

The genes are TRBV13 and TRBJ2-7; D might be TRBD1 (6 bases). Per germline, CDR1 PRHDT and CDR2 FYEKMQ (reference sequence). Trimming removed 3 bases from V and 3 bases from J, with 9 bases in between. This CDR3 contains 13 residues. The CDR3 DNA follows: TGTGCCAGCAGCTTCGAGGACAGCTACGAGCAGTACTTC. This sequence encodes CASSFEDSYEQYF.

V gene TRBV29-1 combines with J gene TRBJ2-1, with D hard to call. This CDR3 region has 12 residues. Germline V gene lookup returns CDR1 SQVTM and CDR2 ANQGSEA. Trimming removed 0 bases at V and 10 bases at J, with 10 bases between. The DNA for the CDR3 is TGCAGCGTTGAAGATGATCGGGTGGAGCAGTTCTTC. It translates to CSVEDDRVEQFF.

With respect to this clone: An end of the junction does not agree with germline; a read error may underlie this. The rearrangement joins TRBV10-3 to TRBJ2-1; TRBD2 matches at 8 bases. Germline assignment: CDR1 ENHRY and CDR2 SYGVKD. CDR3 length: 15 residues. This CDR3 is CASSFGSGVYNEQFF. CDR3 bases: TGTGCCAGCAGTTTTGGTAGCGGGGTCTACAATGAGCAGTTCTTC.

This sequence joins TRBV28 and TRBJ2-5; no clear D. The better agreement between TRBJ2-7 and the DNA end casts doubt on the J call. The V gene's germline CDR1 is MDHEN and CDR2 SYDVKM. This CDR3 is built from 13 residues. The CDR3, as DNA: TGTGCCAGCAGGGGGTCAGGACCCTACGAGCAGTACTTC. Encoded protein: CASRGSGPYEQYF.